This T cell receptor (beta chain) originates from a study of CD8 T cells in Susac syndrome. From germline, CDR1 is SEHNR and CDR2 FQNEAQ (reference sequence). The CDR3 totals 14 residues. With 3 bases removed from V and 4 bases from J, the gap between germline ends came to 11 bases. After extraction with the RNeasy kit, roughly 0.45 to 1 ug of the RNA was reverse transcribed using random hexamers. TCRdb reanalysed the immunoSEQ multiplex PCR reads using MiXCR and keeps one entry per CDR3 protein. Of about 69,000 distinct CDR3 sequences listed, more than 85% are singletons. Isolation of CD8+ and CD4+ T cells was performed negatively, whereas enrichment of TEMRA cells was done by FACS.

The V gene is TRBV7-9, the J gene TRBJ2-3, with D possibly TRBD1 on 5 matching bases. This receptor was taken from a human donor with multiple sclerosis. The sequencing input was CD8+ T cells from PBMCs. The CDR3 reads CASSFVTGADTQYF. DNA for the CDR3: TGTGCCAGCAGCTTTGTCACAGGAGCAGATACGCAGTATTTT.